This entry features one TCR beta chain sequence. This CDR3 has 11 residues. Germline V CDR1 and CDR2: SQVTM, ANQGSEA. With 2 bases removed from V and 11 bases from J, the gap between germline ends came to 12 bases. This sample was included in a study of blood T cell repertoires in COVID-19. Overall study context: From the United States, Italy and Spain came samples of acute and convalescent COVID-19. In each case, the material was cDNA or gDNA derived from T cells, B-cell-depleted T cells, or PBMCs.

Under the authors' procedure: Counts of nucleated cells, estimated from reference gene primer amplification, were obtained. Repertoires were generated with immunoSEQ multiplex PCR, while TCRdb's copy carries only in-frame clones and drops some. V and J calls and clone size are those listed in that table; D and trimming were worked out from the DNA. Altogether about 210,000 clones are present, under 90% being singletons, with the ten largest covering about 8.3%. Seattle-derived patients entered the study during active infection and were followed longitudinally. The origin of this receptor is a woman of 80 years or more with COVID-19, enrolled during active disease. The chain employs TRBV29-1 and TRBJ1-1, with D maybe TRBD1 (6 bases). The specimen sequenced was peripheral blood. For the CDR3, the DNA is TGCAGCGTTGAAAGGGGGGAGGGGGCTTTCTTT. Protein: CSVERGEGAFF.